What follows describes a single TCR beta chain. Its matching antigen is unknown. The data belong to a study of long-term antiretroviral therapy in people with HIV. The study's findings and limits: Older ART regimens may have been in use when blood was drawn between the mid-2000s and the late 2010s. Clones that had undergone expansion before ART dominated the repertoire at all time points.

At survey level, the immunoSEQ assay was run in its v3.0 version. Per-sample targets for sequencing were about 40,000-50,000 T-cell genomes. Sequencing was performed with immunoSEQ multiplex PCR; in TCRdb, only in-frame clones are kept and a portion is missing. This table has just over 20,000 clones, approximately 84% appearing once. V was clipped by 3 bases and J by 2 bases; unmatched bases: 4. The germline gives CDR1 SGHTA, CDR2 FQGNSA. The CDR3 totals 14 residues. The V and J genes are TRBV7-2 and TRBJ2-7; 7 bases map to TRBD2. The clonotype originates from a man younger than 35 with HIV. The material sequenced was unsorted PBMCs, taken 0.5 years after starting antiretroviral therapy. In DNA, the CDR3 is TGTGCCAGCAGCTTTGGGACTACCCCCTACGAGCAGTACTTC. This sequence encodes CASSFGTTPYEQYF.